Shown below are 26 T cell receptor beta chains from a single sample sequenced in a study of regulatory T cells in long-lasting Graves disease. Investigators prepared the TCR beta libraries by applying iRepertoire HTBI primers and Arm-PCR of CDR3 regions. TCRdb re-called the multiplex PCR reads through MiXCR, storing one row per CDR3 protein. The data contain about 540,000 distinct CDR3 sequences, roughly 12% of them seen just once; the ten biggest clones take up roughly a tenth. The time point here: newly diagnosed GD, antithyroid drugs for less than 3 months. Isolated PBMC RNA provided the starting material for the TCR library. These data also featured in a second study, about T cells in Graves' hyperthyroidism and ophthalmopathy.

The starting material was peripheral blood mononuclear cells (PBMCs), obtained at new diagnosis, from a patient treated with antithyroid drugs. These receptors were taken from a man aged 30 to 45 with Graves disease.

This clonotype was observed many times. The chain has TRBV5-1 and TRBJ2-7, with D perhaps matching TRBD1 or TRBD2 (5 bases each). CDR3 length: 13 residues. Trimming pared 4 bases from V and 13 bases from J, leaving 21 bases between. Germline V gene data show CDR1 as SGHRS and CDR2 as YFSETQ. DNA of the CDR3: TGCGCCAGCAGCCCGGGGACGTACAACATGACCTACTTC. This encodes CASSPGTYNMTYF.

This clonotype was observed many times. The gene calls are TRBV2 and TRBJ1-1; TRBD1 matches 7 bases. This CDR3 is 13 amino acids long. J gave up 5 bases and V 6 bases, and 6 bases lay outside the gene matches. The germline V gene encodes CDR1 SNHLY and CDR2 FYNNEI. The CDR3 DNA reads TGTGCCAGCAGCCCGGACAGGCGGACTGAAGCTTTCTTT. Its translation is CASSPDRRTEAFF.

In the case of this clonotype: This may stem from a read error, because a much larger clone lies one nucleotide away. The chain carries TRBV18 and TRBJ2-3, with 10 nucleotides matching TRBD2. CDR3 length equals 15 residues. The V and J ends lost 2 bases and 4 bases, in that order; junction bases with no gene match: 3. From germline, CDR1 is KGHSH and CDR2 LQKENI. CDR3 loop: CASSPTSGTADTQYF. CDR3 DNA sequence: TGTGCCAGCTCACCAACTAGCGGGACTGCAGATACGCAGTATTTT.

The CDR3 coding sequence is TGTGCCAGCAGCTCCGGGACAGGGGGCGAGAGGGAATACGGCTACACCTTC. Its translation is CASSSGTGGEREYGYTF. This chain uses TRBV13 with TRBJ1-2; 12 bases line up with TRBD1. CDR1 is PRHDT, CDR2 FYEKMQ, per germline (reference sequence). V lost 4 bases to trimming and J lost 8 bases; unmatched junction nucleotides: 14. This CDR3 region has 17 residues.

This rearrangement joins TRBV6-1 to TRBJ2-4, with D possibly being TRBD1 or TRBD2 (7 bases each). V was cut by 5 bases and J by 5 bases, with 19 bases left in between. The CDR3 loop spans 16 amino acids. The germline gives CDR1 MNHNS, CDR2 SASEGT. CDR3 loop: CASSQGGAGDQNIQYF. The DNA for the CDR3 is TGTGCCAGCAGTCAGGGGGGGGCTGGAGACCAAAACATTCAGTACTTC.

The CDR3 protein is CASSYGQIMDTEAFF. The CDR3 DNA follows: TGCGCCAGCAGCTACGGACAGATTATGGACACTGAAGCTTTCTTT. This sequence joins TRBV5-1 and TRBJ1-1; the D gene is possibly TRBD1 (6 bases). V lost 3 bases and J lost 3, with 15 bases in between. The length of the CDR3 is 15 residues. CDR1 is SGHRS, CDR2 YFSETQ, per germline.

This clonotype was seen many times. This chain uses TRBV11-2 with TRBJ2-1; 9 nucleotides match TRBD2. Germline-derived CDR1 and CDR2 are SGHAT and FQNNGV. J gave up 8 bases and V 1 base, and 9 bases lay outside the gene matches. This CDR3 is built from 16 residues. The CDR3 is CASSLVRLAGVYEQFF. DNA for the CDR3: TGTGCCAGCAGCTTAGTGCGATTAGCGGGAGTCTATGAGCAGTTCTTC.

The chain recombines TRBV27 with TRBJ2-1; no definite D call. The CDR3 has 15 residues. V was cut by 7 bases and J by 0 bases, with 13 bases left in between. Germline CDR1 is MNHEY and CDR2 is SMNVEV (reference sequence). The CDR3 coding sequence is TGTGCCAGCAACCGGCCCGATAGCTCCTACAATGAGCAGTTCTTC. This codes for CASNRPDSSYNEQFF.

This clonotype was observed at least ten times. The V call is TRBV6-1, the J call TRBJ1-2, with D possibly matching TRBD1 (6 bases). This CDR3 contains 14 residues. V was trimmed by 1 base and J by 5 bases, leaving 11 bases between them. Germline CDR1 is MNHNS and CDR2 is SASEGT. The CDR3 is CASSEDQGKYGYTF. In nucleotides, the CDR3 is TGTGCCAGCAGTGAAGACCAGGGGAAATATGGCTACACCTTC.

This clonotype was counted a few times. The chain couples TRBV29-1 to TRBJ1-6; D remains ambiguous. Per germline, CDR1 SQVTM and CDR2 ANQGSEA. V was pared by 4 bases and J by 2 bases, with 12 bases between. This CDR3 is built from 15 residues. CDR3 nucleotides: TGCAGCGTTGCCGTCGGGCGTCCCTATAATTCACCCCTCCACTTT. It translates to CSVAVGRPYNSPLHF.

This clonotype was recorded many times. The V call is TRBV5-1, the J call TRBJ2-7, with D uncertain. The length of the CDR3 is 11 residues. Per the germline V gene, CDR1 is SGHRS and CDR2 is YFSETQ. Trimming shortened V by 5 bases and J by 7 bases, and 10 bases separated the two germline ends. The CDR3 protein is CASSQSGEQYF. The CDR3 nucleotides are TGCGCCAGCAGTCAAAGTGGTGAGCAGTACTTC.

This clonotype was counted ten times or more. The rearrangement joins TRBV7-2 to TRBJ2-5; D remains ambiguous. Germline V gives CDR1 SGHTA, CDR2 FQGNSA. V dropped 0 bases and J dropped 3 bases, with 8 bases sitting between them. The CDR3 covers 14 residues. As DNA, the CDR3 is TGTGCCAGCAGCTTAGCTCAAACTAAAGAGACCCAGTACTTC. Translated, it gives CASSLAQTKETQYF. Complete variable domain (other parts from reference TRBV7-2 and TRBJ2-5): GAGVSQSPSNKVTEKGKDVELRCDPISGHTALYWYRQSLGQGLEFLIYFQGNSAPDKSGLPSDRFSAERTGGSVSTLTIQRTQQEDSAVYLCASSLAQTKETQYFGPGTRLLVL.

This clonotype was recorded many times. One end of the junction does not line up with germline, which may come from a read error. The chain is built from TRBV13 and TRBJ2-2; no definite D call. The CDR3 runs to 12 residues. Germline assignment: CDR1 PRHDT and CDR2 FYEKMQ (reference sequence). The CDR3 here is CATSFVTGELFF. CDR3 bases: TGTGCCACCAGCTTCGTCACCGGGGAGCTGTTTTTT.

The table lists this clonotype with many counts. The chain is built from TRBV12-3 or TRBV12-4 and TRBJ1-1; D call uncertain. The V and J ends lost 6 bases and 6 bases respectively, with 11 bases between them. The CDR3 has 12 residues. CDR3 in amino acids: CASSPGWSEAFF. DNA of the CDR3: TGTGCCAGCAGCCCCGGCTGGTCTGAAGCTTTCTTT.

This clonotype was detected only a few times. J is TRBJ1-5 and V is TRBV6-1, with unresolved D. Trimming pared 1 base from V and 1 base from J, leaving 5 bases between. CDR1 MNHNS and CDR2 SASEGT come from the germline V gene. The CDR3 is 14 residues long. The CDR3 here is CASSEEGSNQPQHF. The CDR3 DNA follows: TGTGCCAGCAGTGAAGAAGGAAGCAATCAGCCCCAGCATTTT.

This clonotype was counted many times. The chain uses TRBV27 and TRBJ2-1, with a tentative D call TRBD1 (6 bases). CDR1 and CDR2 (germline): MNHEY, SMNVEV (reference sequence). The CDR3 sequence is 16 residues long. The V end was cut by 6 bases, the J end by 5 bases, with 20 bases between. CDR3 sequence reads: CASRPYREGSNNEQFF. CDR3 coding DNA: TGTGCCAGCAGGCCCTACAGGGAAGGGTCGAACAATGAGCAGTTCTTC.

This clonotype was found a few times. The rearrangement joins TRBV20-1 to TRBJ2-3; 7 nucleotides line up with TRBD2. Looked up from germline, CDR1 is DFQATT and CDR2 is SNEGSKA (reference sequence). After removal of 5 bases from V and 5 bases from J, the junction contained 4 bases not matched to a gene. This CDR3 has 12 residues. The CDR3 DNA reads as TGCAGTGCTCGGACTAGTTTAGATACGCAGTATTTT. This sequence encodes CSARTSLDTQYF.

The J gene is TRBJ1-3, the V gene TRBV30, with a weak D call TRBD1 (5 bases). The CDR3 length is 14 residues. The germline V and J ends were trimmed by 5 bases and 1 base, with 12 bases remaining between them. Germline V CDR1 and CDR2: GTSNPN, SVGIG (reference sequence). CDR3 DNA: TGTGCCTGGGGGGCAGGTGGATCTGGAAACACCATATATTTT. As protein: CAWGAGGSGNTIYF.

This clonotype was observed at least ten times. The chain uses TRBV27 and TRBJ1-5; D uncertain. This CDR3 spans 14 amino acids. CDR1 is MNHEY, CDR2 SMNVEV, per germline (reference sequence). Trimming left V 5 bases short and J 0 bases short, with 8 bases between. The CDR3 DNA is TGTGCCAGCAGTCCCTTATATAGCAATCAGCCCCAGCATTTT. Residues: CASSPLYSNQPQHF.

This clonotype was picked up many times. Written as DNA, the CDR3 is TGCAGTGCTAGAGTCCTAGGTGGGGAGGGGCAGCCCCAGCATTTT. It specifies CSARVLGGEGQPQHF. The chain joins TRBV20-1 to TRBJ1-5; D perhaps matches TRBD1 (5 bases). The germline CDR1 and CDR2 sequences are DFQATT and SNEGSKA (reference sequence). V was clipped by 1 base and J by 7 bases, with 17 bases between them. CDR3 length equals 15 residues.

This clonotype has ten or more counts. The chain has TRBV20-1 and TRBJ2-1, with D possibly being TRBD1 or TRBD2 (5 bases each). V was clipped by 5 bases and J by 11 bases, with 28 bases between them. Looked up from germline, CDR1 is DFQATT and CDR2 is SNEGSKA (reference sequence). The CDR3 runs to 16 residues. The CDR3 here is CSAGKVGSAGAFQQFF. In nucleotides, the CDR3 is TGCAGTGCTGGCAAGGTTGGGAGCGCCGGGGCATTTCAGCAGTTCTTC.

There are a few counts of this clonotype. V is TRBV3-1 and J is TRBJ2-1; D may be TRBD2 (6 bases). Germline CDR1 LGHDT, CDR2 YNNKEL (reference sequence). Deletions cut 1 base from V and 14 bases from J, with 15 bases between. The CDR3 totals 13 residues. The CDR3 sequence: CASSQGIAVQEFF. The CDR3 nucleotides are TGTGCCAGCAGCCAAGGTATAGCGGTACAGGAGTTCTTC.

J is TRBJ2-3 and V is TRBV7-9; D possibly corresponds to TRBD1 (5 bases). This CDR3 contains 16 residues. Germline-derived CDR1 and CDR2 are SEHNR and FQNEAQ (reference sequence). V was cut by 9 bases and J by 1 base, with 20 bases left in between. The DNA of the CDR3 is TGTGCCAGTGAGTCCAGGGAAAAGGTTCGCACAGATACGCAGTATTTT. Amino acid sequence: CASESREKVRTDTQYF.

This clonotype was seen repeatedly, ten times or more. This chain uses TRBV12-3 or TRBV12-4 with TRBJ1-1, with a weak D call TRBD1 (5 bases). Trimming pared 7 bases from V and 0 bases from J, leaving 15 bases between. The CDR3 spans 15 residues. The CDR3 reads CASTGAGALNTEAFF. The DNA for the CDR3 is TGTGCCAGCACCGGGGCCGGGGCGTTGAACACTGAAGCTTTCTTT.

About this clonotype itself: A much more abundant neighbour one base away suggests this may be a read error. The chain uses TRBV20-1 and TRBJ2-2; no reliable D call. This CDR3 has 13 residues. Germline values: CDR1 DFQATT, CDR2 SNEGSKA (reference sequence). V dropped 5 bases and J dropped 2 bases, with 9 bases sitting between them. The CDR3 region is CSAVVDNTGELFF. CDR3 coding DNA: TGCAGTGCTGTAGTTGACAACACCGGGGAGCTGTTTTTT.

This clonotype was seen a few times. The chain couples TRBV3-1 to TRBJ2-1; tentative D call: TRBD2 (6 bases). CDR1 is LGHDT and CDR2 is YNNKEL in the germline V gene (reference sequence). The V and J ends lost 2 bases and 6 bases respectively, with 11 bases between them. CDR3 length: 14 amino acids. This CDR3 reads CASSQPGEVNEQFF. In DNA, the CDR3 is TGTGCCAGCAGCCAACCCGGGGAGGTCAATGAGCAGTTCTTC.